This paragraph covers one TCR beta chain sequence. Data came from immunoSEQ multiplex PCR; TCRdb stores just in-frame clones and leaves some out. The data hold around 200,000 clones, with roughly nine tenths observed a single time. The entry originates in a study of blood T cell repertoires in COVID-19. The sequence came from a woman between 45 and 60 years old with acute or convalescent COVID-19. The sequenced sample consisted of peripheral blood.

DNA of the CDR3: TGTGCCAGCAGTTCGCGGAGGACCGGGGAGCTGTTTTTT. This encodes CASSSRRTGELFF. The chain links TRBV27 to TRBJ2-2; possibly TRBD2 for D (5 bases). CDR1 and CDR2 from the germline V gene are MNHEY and SMNVEV (reference sequence). Trimming took off 4 bases at V and 5 bases at J, with 8 bases between the two ends. The CDR3 has 13 residues.